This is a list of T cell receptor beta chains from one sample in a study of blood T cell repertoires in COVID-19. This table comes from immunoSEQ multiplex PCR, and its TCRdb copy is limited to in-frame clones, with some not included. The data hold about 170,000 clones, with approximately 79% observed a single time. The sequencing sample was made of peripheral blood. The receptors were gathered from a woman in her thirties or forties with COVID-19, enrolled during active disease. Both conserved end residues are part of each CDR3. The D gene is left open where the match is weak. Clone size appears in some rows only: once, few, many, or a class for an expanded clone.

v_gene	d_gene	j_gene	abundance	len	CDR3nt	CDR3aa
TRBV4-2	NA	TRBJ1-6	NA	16	TGTGCCAGTAAGCCGGGGAGGGCTACCTATAATTCACCCCTCCACTTT	CASKPGRATYNSPLHF
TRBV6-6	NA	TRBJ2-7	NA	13	TGTGCCACGAAGGGGGACTATCCCTACGAGCAGTACTTC	CATKGDYPYEQYF
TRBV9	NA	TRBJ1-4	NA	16	TGTGCCAGCAGCGTAGAAGGAGAAGGGGCTTGGGAAAAACTGTTTTTT	CASSVEGEGAWEKLFF
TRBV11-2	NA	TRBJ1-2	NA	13	TGTGCCAGCAGCAAGACACCGAGTAATGGCTACACCTTC	CASSKTPSNGYTF
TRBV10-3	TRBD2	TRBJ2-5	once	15	TGTGCCACCAAGGGGTTCACTAGCGGGAGTGAGACCCAGTACTTC	CATKGFTSGSETQYF
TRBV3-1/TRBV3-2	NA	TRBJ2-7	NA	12	TGTGCCAGCAGCCAAAATACCTACGAGCAGTACTTC	CASSQNTYEQYF
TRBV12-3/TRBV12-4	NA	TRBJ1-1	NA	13	TGTGCCAGCATCGCCGGGACATACACTGAAGCTTTCTTT	CASIAGTYTEAFF
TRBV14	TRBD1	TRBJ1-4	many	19	TGTGCCAGCAGCCAAGAGGGGCCACAGGGGAAGAGAACTAATGAAAAACTGTTTTTT	CASSQEGPQGKRTNEKLFF
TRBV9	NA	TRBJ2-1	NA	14	TGTGCCAGCAGCGTAGGGGGAGGAGCGGCTGAGCAGTTCTTC	CASSVGGGAAEQFF
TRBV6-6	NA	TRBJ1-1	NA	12	TGTGCCAGCAGTTTCGGGGTAACTGAAGCTTTCTTT	CASSFGVTEAFF
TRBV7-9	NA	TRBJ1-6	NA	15	TGTGCCAGCAGCTTAGGGGGGGCCTATAATTCACCCCTCCACTTT	CASSLGGAYNSPLHF
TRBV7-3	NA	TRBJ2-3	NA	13	TGTGCCAGCAGCTCTCCCGGGGGAGATACGCAGTATTTT	CASSSPGGDTQYF
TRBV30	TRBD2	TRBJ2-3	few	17	TGTGCCTGGAGTGTTGGGACTAGCGGGGGGGCCCCAGATACGCAGTATTTT	CAWSVGTSGGAPDTQYF
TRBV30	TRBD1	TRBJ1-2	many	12	TGTGCCTGGAGTGTACAGGGGGTAGGCTACACCTTC	CAWSVQGVGYTF
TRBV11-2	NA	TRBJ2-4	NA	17	TGTGCCAGCAGCTCCACCTGGGACACGGTAGCCAAAAACATTCAGTACTTC	CASSSTWDTVAKNIQYF
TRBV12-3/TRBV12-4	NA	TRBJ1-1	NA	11	TGTGCCAGCAGTTCACAGACTGAAGCTTTCTTT	CASSSQTEAFF
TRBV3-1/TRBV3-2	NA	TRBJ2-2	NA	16	TGTGCCAGCAGCCAAGATAGCAGGGGCTCGTCCGGGGAGCTGTTTTTT	CASSQDSRGSSGELFF
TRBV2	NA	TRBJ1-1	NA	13	TGTGCCAGCACACCGACAGTGAACACTGAAGCTTTCTTT	CASTPTVNTEAFF
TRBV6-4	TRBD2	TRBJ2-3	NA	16	TGTGCCAGCAGTGAATCGGGACTAGCGGGGGGGGATACGCAGTATTTT	CASSESGLAGGDTQYF
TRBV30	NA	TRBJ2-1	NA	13	TGTGCCTGGAGTGTACGGTTAGCGAATGAGCAGTTCTTC	CAWSVRLANEQFF
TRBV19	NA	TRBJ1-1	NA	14	TGTGCCAGTAGTATCGGGAGCAGGGCCACTGAAGCTTTCTTT	CASSIGSRATEAFF
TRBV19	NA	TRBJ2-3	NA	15	TGTGCCAGTAGTATGGGTGCGGGGACCACAGATACGCAGTATTTT	CASSMGAGTTDTQYF